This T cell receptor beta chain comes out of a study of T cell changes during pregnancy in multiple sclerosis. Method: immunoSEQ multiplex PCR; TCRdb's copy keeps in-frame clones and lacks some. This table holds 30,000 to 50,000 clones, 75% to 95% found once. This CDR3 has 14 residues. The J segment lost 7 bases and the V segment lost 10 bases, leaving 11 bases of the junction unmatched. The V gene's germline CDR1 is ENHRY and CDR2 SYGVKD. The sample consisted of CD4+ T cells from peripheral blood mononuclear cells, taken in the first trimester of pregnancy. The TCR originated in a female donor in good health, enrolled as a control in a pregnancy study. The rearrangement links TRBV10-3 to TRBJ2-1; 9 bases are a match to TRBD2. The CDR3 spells CATRGAGGGNEQFF. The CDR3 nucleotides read TGTGCCACGCGAGGCGCGGGGGGGGGAAATGAGCAGTTCTTC.